The next 29 T cell receptor beta chains were all read from a single sample in a study of blood T cell repertoires in COVID-19. Method: immunoSEQ multiplex PCR; TCRdb's copy keeps in-frame clones and lacks some. The data show about 61,000 clones, with around nine tenths seen just once and about a fifth held by the top ten. Sequences were obtained from peripheral blood. The receptors shown here come from a woman aged 45-65 years with active or convalescent COVID-19.

J is TRBJ1-3 and V is TRBV6-5; 7 positions agree with TRBD1. The J segment lost 3 bases and the V segment lost 5 bases, leaving 4 bases of the junction unmatched. Per the germline V gene, CDR1 is MNHEY and CDR2 is SVGAGI. The CDR3 is 14 amino acids. In DNA, the CDR3 is TGTGCCAGCAGTCCGACAGGGCGTGGAAACACCATATATTTT. Translating it yields CASSPTGRGNTIYF.

Here the CDR3 reads CASSPPSAGELFF. The CDR3 DNA reads TGTGCCAGCTCACCACCGTCTGCCGGGGAGCTGTTTTTT. The chain employs TRBV18 and TRBJ2-2, with D unresolved. Germline values: CDR1 KGHSH, CDR2 LQKENI. This CDR3 is built from 13 residues. V was pared by 0 bases and J by 6 bases, with 5 bases between.

In this sample, this clone turned up once. V and J are TRBV13 and TRBJ2-2, with 8 bases that match TRBD1. The trim removed 5 bases at V and 5 bases at J, leaving 7 bases unmatched. In germline, CDR1 is PRHDT, CDR2 FYEKMQ (reference sequence). This CDR3 has 15 amino acids. The CDR3 loop is CASSPDRAGTGELFF. DNA for the CDR3: TGTGCCAGCAGCCCGGACAGGGCGGGTACCGGGGAGCTGTTTTTT.

The gene calls are TRBV29-1 and TRBJ2-7; D perhaps matches TRBD2 (5 bases). Germline V gene sequence: CDR1 SQVTM, CDR2 ANQGSEA. Trimming pared 7 bases from V and 5 bases from J, leaving 24 bases between. This CDR3 is built from 15 residues. Here the CDR3 reads CSDQRSREQGDEQYF. CDR3 bases: TGCAGCGACCAGCGCTCAAGGGAGCAAGGAGACGAGCAGTACTTC.

The chain couples TRBV3-1 (or the pseudogene TRBV3-2) to TRBJ1-1; 9 bases are a match to TRBD1. The V gene's germline CDR1 is LGHDT and CDR2 YNNKEL (reference sequence). J lost 9 bases, V lost 3 bases, and 5 bases had no gene match. The CDR3 runs 13 residues. The CDR3 is CASSHRGQGKAFF. CDR3 nucleotides: TGTGCCAGCAGCCATCGCGGACAGGGGAAAGCTTTCTTT.

This rearrangement joins TRBV28 to TRBJ1-1, with 8 bases lining up with TRBD1. Germline CDR1 is MDHEN and CDR2 is SYDVKM. The trim removed 1 base at V and 5 bases at J, leaving 3 bases unmatched. The CDR3 spans 14 residues. The CDR3 DNA reads TGTGCCAGCAGTTTATCAGGGGGCGGAACTGAAGCTTTCTTT. Translating it yields CASSLSGGGTEAFF.

The rearrangement links TRBV18 to TRBJ2-7, with D uncertain. The V and J ends lost 3 bases and 0 bases respectively, with 9 bases between them. The V gene's germline CDR1 is KGHSH and CDR2 LQKENI. The CDR3 runs to 14 residues. The CDR3 DNA sequence: TGTGCCAGCTCACCCCCGGCGGCCTCCTACGAGCAGTACTTC. The encoded protein is CASSPPAASYEQYF.

This chain joins TRBV7-3 and TRBJ1-5; 7 bases fit TRBD1. V lost 2 bases, J lost 4 bases, and 5 bases stayed unmatched. Germline CDR1 is SGHTA and CDR2 is FQGTGA. This CDR3 has 15 residues. As DNA, the CDR3 is TGTGCCAGCAGCTTATTTTGGGACAGAAATCAGCCCCAGCATTTT. Protein sequence: CASSLFWDRNQPQHF. Using reference TRBV7-3 and TRBJ1-5 for the parts outside the CDR3, the full variable domain is GAGVSQTPSNKVTEKGKYVELRCDPISGHTALYWYRQSLGQGPEFLIYFQGTGAADDSGLPNDRFFAVRPEGSVSTLKIQRTERGDSAVYLCASSLFWDRNQPQHFGDGTRLSIL.

The chain couples TRBV12-3 or TRBV12-4 to TRBJ1-1; D gene uncertain. The V end lost 4 bases, the J end lost 10 bases, and 10 bases lay between the germline ends. The CDR3 sequence is 11 residues long. The CDR3 loop reads CASSWRVVAFF. The CDR3 DNA sequence: TGTGCCAGCAGTTGGAGGGTCGTAGCTTTCTTT.

The chain is built from TRBV4-2 and TRBJ1-2; D is perhaps TRBD1 (6 bases). V shed 3 bases and J shed 3 bases, with 8 bases lying between them. This CDR3 region has 13 residues. Germline lookup yields CDR1 LGHNA and CDR2 YNFKEQ. CDR3 sequence: CASSQSGDYGYTF. CDR3 nucleotide sequence: TGTGCCAGCAGCCAGTCAGGGGACTATGGCTACACCTTC.

This clone was seen once. The chain is built from TRBV9 and TRBJ2-1, with 9 bases that match TRBD2. The ends lost 0 bases at V and 9 bases at J; junction bases unmatched: 7. Per germline, CDR1 SGDLS and CDR2 YYNGEE. CDR3 size: 15 residues. CDR3 amino acids: CASSVEGSGRVEQFF. CDR3 nucleotides: TGTGCCAGCAGCGTAGAAGGTAGCGGGAGAGTTGAGCAGTTCTTC.

The V and J genes are TRBV29-1 and TRBJ2-5; 7 nucleotides match TRBD2. V lost 5 bases to trimming and J lost 4 bases; unmatched junction nucleotides: 7. The germline V gene has CDR1 SQVTM and CDR2 ANQGSEA. This CDR3 has 13 residues. CDR3 in amino acids: CSVRGGSGETQYF. Written as DNA, the CDR3 is TGCAGCGTTAGGGGCGGGAGTGGAGAGACCCAGTACTTC.

The rearrangement uses TRBV4-2 and TRBJ2-7; a weak D match, TRBD1 (6 bases). The CDR3 runs to 14 residues. Germline CDR1 is LGHNA and CDR2 is YNFKEQ. V was pared by 1 base and J by 4 bases, with 11 bases between. In DNA form, the CDR3 reads TGTGCCAGCAGCCAAGCCCGGGACAAATACGAGCAGTACTTC. Translating gives CASSQARDKYEQYF.

The V and J genes are TRBV6-1 and TRBJ1-4; a weak D match, TRBD1 (5 bases). The V gene lost 2 bases and the J gene lost 5 bases, with 12 bases spanning the gap. CDR3 length: 15 residues. CDR1 and CDR2 (germline): MNHNS, SASEGT. The CDR3 region is CASSESGMRNEKLFF. The CDR3, as DNA: TGTGCCAGCAGTGAATCAGGGATGAGAAATGAAAAACTGTTTTTT.

The rearrangement joins TRBV3-1 (or the pseudogene TRBV3-2) to TRBJ1-5; D call uncertain. Germline V gives CDR1 LGHDT, CDR2 YNNKEL (reference sequence). Between the trimmed V and J ends, which lost 1 base and 6 bases, there was a span of 13 bases. The CDR3 is 15 residues long. The CDR3 is CASSQASRLGQPQHF. In DNA, the CDR3 is TGTGCCAGCAGCCAAGCTAGCAGGCTGGGTCAGCCCCAGCATTTT.

The sample holds a few counts of this clone. The chain couples TRBV2 to TRBJ2-7; 8 bases are shared with TRBD2. The CDR3 loop spans 14 amino acids. Germline V gene lookup returns CDR1 SNHLY and CDR2 FYNNEI. V trimming: 6 bases; J trimming: 0 bases; junction bases outside the gene matches: 4. CDR3 nucleotides: TGTGCCAGCAGCCTACTAGCGGTCTCCTACGAGCAGTACTTC. Translation: CASSLLAVSYEQYF.

This rearrangement joins TRBV19 to TRBJ2-1; no reliable D call. This CDR3 contains 12 residues. CDR1 LNHDA and CDR2 SQIVND come from the germline V gene (reference sequence). V was trimmed by 7 bases and J by 4 bases, leaving 8 bases between them. The CDR3 loop is CASNSRYNEQFF. The CDR3 coding sequence is TGTGCCAGTAATTCCAGATACAATGAGCAGTTCTTC. Together with reference TRBV19 and TRBJ2-1, the CDR3 gives the full variable domain: DGGITQSPKYLFRKEGQNVTLSCEQNLNHDAMYWYRQDPGQGLRLIYYSQIVNDFQKGDIAEGYSVSREKKESFPLTVTSAQKNPTAFYLCASNSRYNEQFFGPGTRLTVL.

This chain connects TRBV11-2 to TRBJ2-7; tentatively, D is TRBD1 (6 bases). V was shortened by 5 bases and J by 2 bases, with 13 bases between the two germline ends. CDR3 length: 14 residues. From germline, CDR1 is SGHAT and CDR2 FQNNGV. The CDR3 nucleotides read TGTGCCAGCAGCCCGAGGGACACTACCTACGAGCAGTACTTC. Its protein is CASSPRDTTYEQYF.

This chain joins TRBV5-1 and TRBJ2-5; D is undetermined. This CDR3 is built from 14 residues. V was cut by 4 bases and J by 1 base, with 11 bases left in between. Germline lookup yields CDR1 SGHRS and CDR2 YFSETQ. The DNA of the CDR3 is TGCGCCAGCAGCCCCTACAGTCCCCAAGAGACCCAGTACTTC. This codes for CASSPYSPQETQYF.

This chain joins TRBV21-1 and TRBJ1-4; the table's D call, TRBD1, has no DNA check behind it. TRBV21-1 is deemed a pseudogene. The length of the CDR3 is 18 residues. CDR3 sequence: CASSKAGQGGWANEKLFF. CDR3 in DNA: TGTGCCAGCAGCAAGGCGGGACAGGGTGGCTGGGCTAATGAAAAACTGTTTTTT.

The chain joins TRBV5-8 to TRBJ2-5; TRBD2 matches 13 bases. Germline CDR1 is SGHTS and CDR2 is YDEGEE. The J segment lost 4 bases and the V segment lost 1 base, leaving 13 bases of the junction unmatched. The length of the CDR3 is 19 residues. CDR3 bases: TGTGCCAGCAGCTTGCAAGTCGGGTCAGGACTAGCGGGAGCAGAGACCCAGTACTTC. It codes for CASSLQVGSGLAGAETQYF.

The chain couples TRBV19 to TRBJ2-4, with 13 bases fitting TRBD2. CDR1 LNHDA and CDR2 SQIVND come from the germline V gene (reference sequence). This CDR3 is built from 19 residues. J gave up 0 bases and V 3 bases, and 8 bases lay outside the gene matches. The DNA of the CDR3 is TGTGCCAGTAGTATGTGGGGGACTAGCGGGACAGTAGCCAAAAACATTCAGTACTTC. This sequence encodes CASSMWGTSGTVAKNIQYF. The full variable domain, rest sourced from reference TRBV19 and TRBJ2-4, is DGGITQSPKYLFRKEGQNVTLSCEQNLNHDAMYWYRQDPGQGLRLIYYSQIVNDFQKGDIAEGYSVSREKKESFPLTVTSAQKNPTAFYLCASSMWGTSGTVAKNIQYFGAGTRLSVL.

The CDR3 here is CASSVGGGVLSTDTQYF. CDR3 bases: TGTGCCAGCAGCGTAGGAGGGGGCGTCCTAAGCACAGATACGCAGTATTTT. The chain couples TRBV9 to TRBJ2-3; 7 positions agree with TRBD1. The length of the CDR3 is 17 residues. Germline V gives CDR1 SGDLS, CDR2 YYNGEE. V lost 0 bases to trimming and J lost 0 bases; unmatched junction nucleotides: 7. The whole variable domain, filled in from reference TRBV9 and TRBJ2-3, reads DSGVTQTPKHLITATGQRVTLRCSPRSGDLSVYWYQQSLDQGLQFLIQYYNGEERAKGNILERFSAQQFPDLHSELNLSSLELGDSALYFCASSVGGGVLSTDTQYFGPGTRLTVL.

V and J are TRBV19 and TRBJ1-2, with 8 bases that match TRBD1. The CDR3 runs 13 residues. The ends lost 5 bases at V and 8 bases at J; junction bases unmatched: 7. Germline CDR1 LNHDA, CDR2 SQIVND (reference sequence). CDR3 in DNA: TGTGCCAGTAGTCGCTCAGGGGGCGACGGCTACACCTTC. Protein: CASSRSGGDGYTF.

This clone occurred once. The rearrangement links TRBV5-4 to TRBJ2-3; 8 bases are shared with TRBD1. Germline V lookup: CDR1 SGHNT, CDR2 YYREEE (reference sequence). CDR3 length: 16 amino acids. V lost 1 base and J lost 0; bases outside the gene matches: 4. CDR3 protein: CASSLHRGTSTDTQYF. Written as DNA, the CDR3 is TGTGCCAGCAGCTTGCACAGGGGGACTAGCACAGATACGCAGTATTTT.

The V and J genes are TRBV2 and TRBJ2-5; 14 bases line up with TRBD2. This CDR3 spans 16 amino acids. Trimming took 1 base from V and 3 from J; bases not matched to a gene: 1. CDR1 and CDR2 (germline): SNHLY, FYNNEI. The CDR3 reads CASSEGTSGRKETQYF. In DNA, the CDR3 is TGTGCCAGCAGTGAAGGGACTAGCGGGAGGAAAGAGACCCAGTACTTC.

The chain links TRBV27 to TRBJ1-1; 10 nucleotides line up with TRBD1. The germline CDR1 and CDR2 sequences are MNHEY and SMNVEV (reference sequence). The CDR3 covers 16 residues. V lost 0 bases, J lost 0 bases, and 1 base stayed unmatched. Written as DNA, the CDR3 is TGTGCCAGCAGTTTATCGGGACAGGGGATGAACACTGAAGCTTTCTTT. Its protein product is CASSLSGQGMNTEAFF.

The CDR3 DNA reads as TGTGCCAGCTCACCGGTACAGGGAACCGGGGAGCTGTTTTTT. This sequence encodes CASSPVQGTGELFF. The rearrangement uses TRBV18 and TRBJ2-2; weak D call: TRBD1 (6 bases). From germline, CDR1 is KGHSH and CDR2 LQKENI. This CDR3 is 14 amino acids long. V dropped 3 bases and J dropped 5 bases, with 10 bases sitting between them. Filled out from reference TRBV18 and TRBJ2-2, the complete variable domain reads NAGVMQNPRHLVRRRGQEARLRCSPMKGHSHVYWYRQLPEEGLKFMVYLQKENIIDESGMPKERFSAEFPKEGPSILRIQQVVRGDSAAYFCASSPVQGTGELFFGEGSRLTVL.

The rearrangement links TRBV5-1 to TRBJ2-5, with D possibly matching TRBD1 (5 bases). In germline, CDR1 is SGHRS, CDR2 YFSETQ. The V end lost 0 bases, the J end lost 1 base, and 10 bases lay between the germline ends. CDR3 length: 15 amino acids. The chain's CDR3 is CASSLGRGFQETQYF. CDR3 nucleotides: TGCGCCAGCAGCTTGGGTAGGGGTTTCCAAGAGACCCAGTACTTC. Filled out from reference TRBV5-1 and TRBJ2-5, the complete variable domain reads KAGVTQTPRYLIKTRGQQVTLSCSPISGHRSVSWYQQTPGQGLQFLFEYFSETQRNKGNFPGRFSGRQFSNSRSEMNVSTLELGDSALYLCASSLGRGFQETQYFGPGTRLLVL.